The 19 T cell receptor beta chains below all came from one sample that was sequenced in a study of tumor-infiltrating lymphocytes in localized non-small cell lung cancer. TCRdb's copy holds only in-frame clones and misses some; the assay was immunoSEQ multiplex PCR. The sample lists 16,000 or so clones, 73% seen once, with approximately 4.3% in the top ten. Specimen: lung tumor tissue. All receptors come from a human donor with non-small cell lung cancer.

The rearrangement joins TRBV2 to TRBJ2-7, with D perhaps TRBD1 or TRBD2 (5 bases each). CDR1 and CDR2 (germline): SNHLY, FYNNEI. This CDR3 has 13 residues. V dropped 5 bases and J dropped 4 bases, with 12 bases sitting between them. The CDR3 here is CASSRDRRYEQYF. In DNA form, the CDR3 reads TGTGCCAGCAGTCGGGACCGAAGATACGAGCAGTACTTC.

CDR3 DNA: TGCGCCAGCAGCTCGCTTTTTTTCCGCGAATTCACAGATACGCAGTATTTT. Translated: CASSSLFFREFTDTQYF. The V call is TRBV4-1, the J call TRBJ2-3; D is unresolved. The germline V and J ends were trimmed by 5 bases and 2 bases, with 20 bases remaining between them. CDR3 length equals 17 residues. In germline, CDR1 is MGHRA, CDR2 YSYEKL.

The CDR3 sequence: CASSKEQSNSPLHF. In nucleotides, the CDR3 is TGTGCCAGCAGTAAGGAACAGTCTAATTCACCCCTCCACTTT. The chain carries TRBV2 and TRBJ1-6; D ambiguous. The CDR3 is 14 amino acids. The V and J ends lost 5 bases and 6 bases respectively, with 11 bases between them. Germline-derived CDR1 and CDR2 are SNHLY and FYNNEI.

The rearrangement links TRBV30 to TRBJ2-7; D is unclear. This CDR3 contains 14 residues. With 4 bases removed from V and 3 bases from J, the gap between germline ends came to 16 bases. Germline V gene data show CDR1 as GTSNPN and CDR2 as SVGIG (reference sequence). CDR3 bases: TGTGCCTGGACTCCTGTAGGAGCCGGCTACGAGCAGTACTTC. This sequence encodes CAWTPVGAGYEQYF.

This clone turned up a few times. CDR3 nucleotides: TGCAGCGTTGAAGATCTGACAGGCTTGACCTCCTACGAGCAGTACTTC. Protein sequence: CSVEDLTGLTSYEQYF. The V and J genes are TRBV29-1 and TRBJ2-7, with D perhaps matching TRBD1 (6 bases). Germline lookup yields CDR1 SQVTM and CDR2 ANQGSEA. The CDR3 is 16 amino acids. V was pared by 0 bases and J by 0 bases, with 15 bases between.

This clone occurred a few times. This chain uses TRBV5-4 with TRBJ2-6, with unresolved D. Germline CDR1 reads SGHNT; CDR2 reads YYREEE (reference sequence). The CDR3 loop spans 18 amino acids. V shed 3 bases and J shed 0 bases, with 16 bases lying between them. In DNA, the CDR3 is TGTGCCAGCAGCTCGGGCATACCCTACTCCTCTGGGGCCAACGTCCTGACTTTC. Encoded protein: CASSSGIPYSSGANVLTF.

The chain links TRBV6-6 to TRBJ1-5; possibly TRBD1 for D (5 bases). The germline V and J ends were trimmed by 5 bases and 6 bases, with 14 bases remaining between them. The CDR3 consists of 14 residues. From germline, CDR1 is MNHNY and CDR2 SVGAGI (reference sequence). The chain's CDR3 is CASSVRDESQPQHF. The DNA of the CDR3 is TGTGCCAGCAGTGTACGGGACGAATCTCAGCCCCAGCATTTT.

V and J are TRBV6-5 and TRBJ2-1, with D possibly being TRBD1 (5 bases). In germline, CDR1 is MNHEY, CDR2 SVGAGI. The CDR3 loop spans 15 amino acids. V was pared by 0 bases and J by 9 bases, with 15 bases between. As DNA, the CDR3 is TGTGCCAGCAGTTACTCTGGGGCTAGGTCAGGTGAGCAGTTCTTC. Translating it yields CASSYSGARSGEQFF.

The V call is TRBV7-2, the J call TRBJ1-1; possible D gene TRBD1, 5 bases. Germline CDR1 is SGHTA and CDR2 is FQGNSA. The germline V and J ends were trimmed by 4 bases and 0 bases, with 15 bases remaining between them. This CDR3 is built from 16 residues. As DNA, the CDR3 is TGTGCCAGCAGCTCCCAAGGGTGGGGCATGAACACTGAAGCTTTCTTT. The encoded protein is CASSSQGWGMNTEAFF.

This clone showed up just a few times. Other DNA sequences in the same sample also yield this CDR3. The gene calls are TRBV30 and TRBJ1-4, with no clear D. This CDR3 is 13 amino acids long. Germline V lookup: CDR1 GTSNPN, CDR2 SVGIG (reference sequence). Trimming shortened V by 0 bases and J by 6 bases, and 8 bases separated the two germline ends. In DNA, the CDR3 is TGTGCCTGGAGTGTAGGCGGATATGAAAAACTGTTTTTT. It is translated as CAWSVGGYEKLFF.

The gene calls are TRBV2 and TRBJ2-3, with 15 bases lining up with TRBD2. CDR1 and CDR2 (germline): SNHLY, FYNNEI. J gave up 5 bases and V 5 bases, and 17 bases lay outside the gene matches. The CDR3 totals 20 residues. The DNA for the CDR3 is TGTGCCAGCAGTATCGGGTCACTAGGACTAGCGGGGGGGTATGGAGATACGCAGTATTTT. This sequence encodes CASSIGSLGLAGGYGDTQYF.

This clone occurred a few times. The CDR3 is CASSGVNSNQPQHF. The CDR3 region has the DNA TGTGCCAGCAGTGGAGTGAATAGCAATCAGCCCCAGCATTTT. This chain joins TRBV2 and TRBJ1-5; D is unclear. CDR1 is SNHLY, CDR2 FYNNEI, per germline. The length of the CDR3 is 14 residues. V lost 4 bases to trimming and J lost 0 bases, with 7 bases between them.

This chain connects TRBV27 to TRBJ2-7, with D perhaps matching TRBD1 (7 bases). Germline CDR1 MNHEY, CDR2 SMNVEV (reference sequence). The CDR3 consists of 13 residues. V was pared by 9 bases and J by 4 bases, with 16 bases between. The CDR3 reads CASGRAGGYEQYF. CDR3 bases: TGTGCCAGTGGAAGGGCAGGGGGGTACGAGCAGTACTTC.

The J gene is TRBJ1-5, the V gene TRBV20-1, with D perhaps matching TRBD1 (5 bases). Trimming stripped 6 bases from V and 7 bases from J, with 10 bases between. CDR1 and CDR2 (germline): DFQATT, SNEGSKA (reference sequence). This CDR3 comprises 11 residues. CDR3 nucleotide sequence: TGCAGTGCGGCAGGGAAACAGCCCCAGCATTTT. Translating gives CSAAGKQPQHF.

About this clone itself: Other nucleotide sequences from this sample produce the same CDR3. The V call is TRBV7-2, the J call TRBJ2-7; D ambiguous. The V end lost 2 bases, the J end lost 5 bases, and 7 bases lay between the germline ends. The CDR3 covers 12 residues. The germline V gene encodes CDR1 SGHTA and CDR2 FQGNSA. CDR3 region: CASSLLRNEQYF. The CDR3 region has the DNA TGTGCCAGCAGCTTACTGAGAAACGAGCAGTACTTC.

The chain combines TRBV6-6 with TRBJ1-1, with D perhaps TRBD1 (6 bases). The CDR3 has 16 residues. Germline values: CDR1 MNHNY, CDR2 SVGAGI (reference sequence). V was trimmed by 2 bases and J by 5 bases, leaving 18 bases between them. The CDR3 loop is CASSYPPGRGGTEAFF. CDR3 DNA: TGTGCCAGCAGTTACCCCCCCGGCAGGGGTGGGACTGAAGCTTTCTTT.

In nucleotides, the CDR3 is TGTGCCAGCAGTCGGGAGGGTAGCACAGATACGCAGTATTTT. As protein: CASSREGSTDTQYF. V usage is TRBV2 and J usage is TRBJ2-3; the match to TRBD2 covers 8 bases. The trim removed 5 bases at V and 0 bases at J, leaving 1 base unmatched. The CDR3 runs to 14 residues. Germline CDR1 SNHLY, CDR2 FYNNEI.

This clone was observed a few times. V usage is TRBV7-9 and J usage is TRBJ2-5; the match to TRBD1 covers 10 bases. The CDR3 runs 14 residues. J was trimmed by 4 bases and V by 8 bases; bases with no gene match: 7. From germline, CDR1 is SEHNR and CDR2 FQNEAQ (reference sequence). In DNA form, the CDR3 reads TGTGCCAGCGGATTGGGACAGGGGATAGAGACCCAGTACTTC. Its translation is CASGLGQGIETQYF. Together with reference TRBV7-9 and TRBJ2-5, the CDR3 gives the full variable domain: DTGVSQNPRHKITKRGQNVTFRCDPISEHNRLYWYRQTLGQGPEFLTYFQNEAQLEKSRLLSDRFSAERPKGSFSTLEIQRTEQGDSAMYLCASGLGQGIETQYFGPGTRLLVL.

This clone occurred a few times. The chain uses TRBV7-9 and TRBJ1-1; unclear D gene. The CDR3 consists of 14 residues. In germline, CDR1 is SEHNR, CDR2 FQNEAQ (reference sequence). The V end was cut by 1 base, the J end by 0 bases, with 6 bases between. CDR3 nucleotide sequence: TGTGCCAGCAGCTTAGGGGCAATGAACACTGAAGCTTTCTTT. Translating gives CASSLGAMNTEAFF.